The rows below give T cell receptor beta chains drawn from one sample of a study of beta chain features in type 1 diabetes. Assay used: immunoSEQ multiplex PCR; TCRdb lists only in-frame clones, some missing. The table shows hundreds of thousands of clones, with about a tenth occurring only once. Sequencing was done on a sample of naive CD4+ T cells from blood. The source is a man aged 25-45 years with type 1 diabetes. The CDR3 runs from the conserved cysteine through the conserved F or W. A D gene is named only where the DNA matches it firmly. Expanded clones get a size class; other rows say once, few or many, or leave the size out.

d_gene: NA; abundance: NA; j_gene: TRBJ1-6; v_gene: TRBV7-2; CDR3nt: TGTGCCAGCAGCTTAGAGGGCCCCGAACAGGGACCTAATTCACCCCTCCACTTT; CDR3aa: CASSLEGPEQGPNSPLHF
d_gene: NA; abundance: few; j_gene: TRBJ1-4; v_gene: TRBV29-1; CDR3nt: TGCAGCGTTCGGGACATTGAAAAACTGTTTTTT; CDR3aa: CSVRDIEKLFF
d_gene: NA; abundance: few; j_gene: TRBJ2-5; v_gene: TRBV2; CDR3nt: TGTGCCAGCAGTGACGTTAGCCAGGGGCAAGAGACCCAGTACTTC; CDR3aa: CASSDVSQGQETQYF
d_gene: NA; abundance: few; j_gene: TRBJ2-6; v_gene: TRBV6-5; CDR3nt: TGTGCCAGCAGTAGTAGAAAACCTGGGGCCAACGTCCTGACTTTC; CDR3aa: CASSSRKPGANVLTF
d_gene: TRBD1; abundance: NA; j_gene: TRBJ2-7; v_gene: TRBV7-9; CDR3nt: TGTGCCAGCAGCCCACGGGACAGGGGCTACGAGCAGTACTTC; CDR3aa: CASSPRDRGYEQYF
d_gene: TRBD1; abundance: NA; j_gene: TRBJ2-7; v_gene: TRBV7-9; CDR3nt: TGTGCCAGCAGCTTCGGGACAGGGTCCTACGAGCAGTACTTC; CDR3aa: CASSFGTGSYEQYF
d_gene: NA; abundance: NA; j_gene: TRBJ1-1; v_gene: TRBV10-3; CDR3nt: TGTGCCATCAGTGGGCCGGGGACTGAAGCTTTCTTT; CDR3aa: CAISGPGTEAFF
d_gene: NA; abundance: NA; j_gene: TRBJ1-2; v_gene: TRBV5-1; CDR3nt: TGCGCCAGCAGCTTAAATCGGGACACTCGTAACTATGGCTACACCTTC; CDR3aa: CASSLNRDTRNYGYTF
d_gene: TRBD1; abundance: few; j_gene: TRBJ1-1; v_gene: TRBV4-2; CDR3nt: TGTGCCAGCAGCCAAGGACAGGGGTCGGACACTGAAGCTTTCTTT; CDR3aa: CASSQGQGSDTEAFF
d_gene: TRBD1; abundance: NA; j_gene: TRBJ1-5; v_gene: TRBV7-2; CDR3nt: TGTGCCAGCAGCCGTCCCGGGACAGGGGGCGCGTCTCAGCCCCAGCATTTT; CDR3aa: CASSRPGTGGASQPQHF
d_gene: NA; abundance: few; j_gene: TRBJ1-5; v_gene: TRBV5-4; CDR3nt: TGTGCCAGCAGCGAGGAAGGCAATCAGCCCCAGCATTTT; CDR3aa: CASSEEGNQPQHF
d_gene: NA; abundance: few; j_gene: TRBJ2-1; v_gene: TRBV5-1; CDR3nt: TGCGCCAGCAGCTCCGGTGGGCTCCTCGGCAATGAGCAGTTCTTC; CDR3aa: CASSSGGLLGNEQFF
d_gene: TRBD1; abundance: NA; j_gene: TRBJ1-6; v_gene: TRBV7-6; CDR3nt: TGTGCCAGCAGCTTATCGGGACAGAGGAATTCACCCCTCCACTTT; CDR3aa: CASSLSGQRNSPLHF
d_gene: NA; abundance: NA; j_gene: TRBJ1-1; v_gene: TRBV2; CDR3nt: TGTGCCAGCAGGGGTCAGGGGCGAGGAAATACTGAAGCTTTCTTT; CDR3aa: CASRGQGRGNTEAFF
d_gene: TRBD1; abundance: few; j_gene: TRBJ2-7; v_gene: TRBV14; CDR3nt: TGTGCCAGCAGCCCCTGGGACAGCTACGAGCAGTACTTC; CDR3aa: CASSPWDSYEQYF
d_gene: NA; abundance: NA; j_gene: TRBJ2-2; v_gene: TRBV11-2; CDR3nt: TGTGCCAGCAGCTTAGATCAAAGCGGGGGGGAGCTGTTTTTT; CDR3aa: CASSLDQSGGELFF
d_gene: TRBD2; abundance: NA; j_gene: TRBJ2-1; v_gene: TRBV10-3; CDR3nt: TGTGCCATCAGAATAGCGGGGGACTCCTACAATGAGCAGTTCTTC; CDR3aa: CAIRIAGDSYNEQFF